The clone carrying this TCR beta chain was seen at least ten times. This sample was taken from a study of molecular identifiers for immune sequencing clone quantification. CDR1 LGHNA and CDR2 YSLEER come from the germline V gene. V was clipped by 1 base and J by 0 bases, with 4 bases between them. This CDR3 is built from 15 residues. TCRdb passed the PCR reads through MiXCR, listing each CDR3 protein once. The table lists about half a million distinct CDR3 sequences, roughly 23% of them singletons. This TCR was recovered from a human donor in good health. Some libraries in this study had Jurkat cell RNA spiked in. The specimen sequenced was naive CD8+ T cells from blood, with Jurkat cell RNA spiked in. Regarding subset: FACS-sorted CD8+CD4-CCR7+CD45RA+ naive T cells. The V and J genes are TRBV4-3 and TRBJ2-6; unclear D gene. The CDR3 nucleotides read TGCGCCAGCAGCCAAGCGGTCTCTGGGGCCAACGTCCTGACTTTC. This encodes CASSQAVSGANVLTF.